This entry concerns a single T cell receptor beta chain. The PCR ran on 60 Vbeta and 13 Jbeta primers. Only in-frame clones appear in the TCRdb table, and some are missing; sequencing was by immunoSEQ multiplex PCR. Of 90,000 to 100,000 clones detected, about 81% appear once; the ten largest clones hold less than 1.5%. The source of the sample is a study of cytomegalovirus exposure and HLA in healthy donors. Sequences were obtained from PBMCs. The TCR sequence derives from a man aged 35-49 years in good health and CMV-seronegative.

CDR3 sequence reads: CASRQGVHMDTQYF. Here the CDR3 DNA reads TGTGCCAGCAGGCAGGGCGTCCACATGGATACGCAGTATTTT. The genes are TRBV7-9 and TRBJ2-3, with TRBD1 as a possible D gene (5 bases). The V and J ends lost 6 bases and 6 bases respectively, with 16 bases between them. The CDR3 extends over 14 amino acids. Per germline, CDR1 SEHNR and CDR2 FQNEAQ (reference sequence).